The following is a TCR beta chain sequence with its context. The source of the sample is a study of shared clonotypes between healthy human individuals. The table came from immunoSEQ multiplex PCR; TCRdb's copy has only in-frame clones and leaves some out. The sample yields 2 million to 2.5 million clones, more than 90% seen once. This receptor was identified in a man younger than 30 in good health. Sequencing was performed on naive CD4+ T cells sorted from blood. As for subset: CD45RA+ positively selected.

Here the CDR3 reads CASRPTPTGGNTEAFF. CDR3 coding DNA: TGTGCCAGCAGGCCCACCCCGACAGGGGGGAACACTGAAGCTTTCTTT. This rearrangement joins TRBV5-5 to TRBJ1-1; TRBD1 agrees at 9 bases. V dropped 5 bases and J dropped 1; count of bases not matched to a gene: 9. The CDR3 runs to 16 residues. CDR1 and CDR2 from the germline V gene are SGHKS and YYEKEE (reference sequence).